This T cell receptor beta chain emerged from a study of shared clonotypes between healthy human individuals. Approximately 30,000 T cell genomes (around 200 ng DNA) went into each sorted-subset replicate. TCRdb keeps only in-frame clones here, not all; method: immunoSEQ multiplex PCR. This table has under 350,000 clones, roughly 87% appearing once. CDR1 is MDHEN, CDR2 SYDVKM, per germline. V lost 8 bases and J lost 4, with 17 bases in between. The CDR3 consists of 14 residues. This chain joins TRBV28 and TRBJ2-5, with unresolved D. The sequence was obtained from a man younger than 30 in good health. Source material: memory CD8+ T cells sorted from blood. The subset was: CD45RO+ cells pooled with CCR7-negative TemRA cells. Written as DNA, the CDR3 is TGTGCCAGCGGCCCAGGCCAGGTCGGAGAGACCCAGTACTTC. Amino acid sequence: CASGPGQVGETQYF. Full variable domain (outside the CDR3, taken from reference TRBV28 and TRBJ2-5): DVKVTQSSRYLVKRTGEKVFLECVQDMDHENMFWYRQDPGLGLRLIYFSYDVKMKEKGDIPEGYSVSREKKERFSLILESASTNQTSMYLCASGPGQVGETQYFGPGTRLLVL.